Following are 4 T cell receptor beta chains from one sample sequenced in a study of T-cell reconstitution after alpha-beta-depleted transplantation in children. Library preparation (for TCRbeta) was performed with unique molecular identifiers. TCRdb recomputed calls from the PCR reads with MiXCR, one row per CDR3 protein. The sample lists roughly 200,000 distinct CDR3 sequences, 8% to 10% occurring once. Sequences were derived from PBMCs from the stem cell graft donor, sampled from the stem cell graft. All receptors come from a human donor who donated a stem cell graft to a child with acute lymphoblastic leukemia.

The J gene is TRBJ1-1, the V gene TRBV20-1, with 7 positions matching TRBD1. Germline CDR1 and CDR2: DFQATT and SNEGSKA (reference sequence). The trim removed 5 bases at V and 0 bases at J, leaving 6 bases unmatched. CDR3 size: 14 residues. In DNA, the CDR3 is TGCAGTGCTTTTGGGACAGTAGTGAACACTGAAGCTTTCTTT. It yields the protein CSAFGTVVNTEAFF.

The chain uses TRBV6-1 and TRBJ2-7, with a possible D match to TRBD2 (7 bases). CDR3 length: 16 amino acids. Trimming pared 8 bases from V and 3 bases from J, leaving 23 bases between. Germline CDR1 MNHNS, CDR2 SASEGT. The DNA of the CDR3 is TGTGCCAGCGCCGTTCCCAGCGGGACAACGTTCTACGAGCAGTACTTC. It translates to CASAVPSGTTFYEQYF.

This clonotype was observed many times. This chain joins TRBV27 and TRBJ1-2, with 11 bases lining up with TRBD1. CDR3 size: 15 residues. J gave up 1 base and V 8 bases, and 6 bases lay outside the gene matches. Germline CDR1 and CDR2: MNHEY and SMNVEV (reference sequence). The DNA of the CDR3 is TGTGCCAGCCGAAGGACAGGGGGCCGTAACTATGGCTACACCTTC. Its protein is CASRRTGGRNYGYTF.

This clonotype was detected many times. The CDR3 DNA follows: TGTGCCAGCTTATACCGGGGTACTAACTATGGCTACACCTTC. Its translation: CASLYRGTNYGYTF. The rearrangement uses TRBV27 and TRBJ1-2; D is unclear. Between the trimmed V and J ends, which lost 8 bases and 0 bases, there was a span of 13 bases. The CDR3 consists of 14 residues. Germline CDR1 is MNHEY and CDR2 is SMNVEV (reference sequence).